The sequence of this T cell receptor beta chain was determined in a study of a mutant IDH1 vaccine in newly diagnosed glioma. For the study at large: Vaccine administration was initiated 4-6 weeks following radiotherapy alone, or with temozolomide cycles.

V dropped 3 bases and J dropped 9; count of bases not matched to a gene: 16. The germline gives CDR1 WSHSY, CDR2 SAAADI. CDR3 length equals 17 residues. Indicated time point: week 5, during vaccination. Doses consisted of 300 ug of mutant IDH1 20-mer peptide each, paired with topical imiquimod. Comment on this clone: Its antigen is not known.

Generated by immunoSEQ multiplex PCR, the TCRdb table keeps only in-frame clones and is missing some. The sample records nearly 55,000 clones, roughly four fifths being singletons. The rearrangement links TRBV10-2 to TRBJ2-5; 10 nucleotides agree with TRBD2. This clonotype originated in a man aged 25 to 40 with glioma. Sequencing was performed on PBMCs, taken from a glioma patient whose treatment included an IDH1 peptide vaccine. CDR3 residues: CASSDRVAGGREMAQYF. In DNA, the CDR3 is TGCGCCAGCAGTGATAGGGTAGCGGGGGGTCGGGAGATGGCCCAGTACTTC.